This T cell receptor beta chain originates from a study of low-dose radiotherapy and immunotherapy resistance in tumors. Across the whole study: Per fraction, Cohort 2 was given 1 Gy every two weeks, accumulating a total of 13 Gy over 26 weeks.

Covering alpha and beta chains, TRAV- and TRBV-specific primers were used for the first-strand cDNA. It was with a constant-region primer and a V-primer adapter that TCRs were amplified over around 20 PCR cycles. TCRdb itself ran the reads through MiXCR, one entry per CDR3 protein. The table includes around 18,000 distinct CDR3 sequences, around 67% detected once. The CDR3 totals 13 residues. Germline CDR1 SGHDN, CDR2 FVKESK. The V end was cut by 6 bases, the J end by 0 bases, with 9 bases between. The TCR originated in a human donor with advanced metastatic prostate, ovarian, gallbladder or colorectal cancer (not recorded which). This table probably holds off-target reads from a library built for another chain. The V and J genes are TRBV14 and TRBJ2-7, with D tentatively TRBD1 (6 bases). For the CDR3, the DNA is TGTGCCAGCAGTTACAGGGTCTCCTACGAGCAGTACTTC. This translates into CASSYRVSYEQYF.